This T cell receptor beta chain comes out of a study of T cell responses to AZD1222 COVID-19 vaccine. Study-level information: Pooling was applied to second doses at about 4 or about 12 weeks.

Method: immunoSEQ multiplex PCR; TCRdb's copy keeps in-frame clones and lacks some. The sample consists of roughly 98,000 clones, more than 90% of them appearing once. Germline V CDR1 and CDR2: MNHEY, SVGEGT. The CDR3 runs to 17 residues. V lost 2 bases, J lost 0 bases, and 6 bases stayed unmatched. Sequences were derived from peripheral blood, sampled on day 0 of AZD1222 vaccination. V is TRBV6-2 or TRBV6-3 and J is TRBJ2-4, with TRBD2 matching over 8 bases. The source is an adult in good health. The CDR3 loop reads CASSYGGLDLAKNIQYF. In nucleotides, the CDR3 is TGTGCCAGCAGTTACGGGGGACTAGATCTAGCCAAAAACATTCAGTACTTC.